This is a list of T cell receptor beta chains from one sample in a study of blood T cell repertoires in COVID-19. Measured with immunoSEQ multiplex PCR; TCRdb has only the in-frame clones, and not every one. The table lists approximately 170,000 clones, 88% of them singletons. The sample taken for sequencing was PBMCs or T cells enriched from blood (not recorded which). The receptors shown here come from a woman between 18 and 30 years old who had recovered from COVID-19. CDR3s include the opening cysteine and the closing phenylalanine or tryptophan. Fields, in order: CDR3 length, J gene, V gene, D gene, clone size, CDR3 DNA, CDR3 protein. The D gene is left open where the match is weak. Clone size is not always given. Where it is, it says once, few, many or a class for expanded clones.

len: 14
j_gene: TRBJ1-1
v_gene: TRBV27
d_gene: TRBD1
abundance: -
CDR3nt: TGTGCCTCCTCTCCGGACAGGGAGCGAACTGAAGCTTTCTTT
CDR3aa: CASSPDRERTEAFF

len: 14
j_gene: TRBJ1-1
v_gene: TRBV5-4
d_gene: TRBD1
abundance: -
CDR3nt: TGTGCCAGCAGCTACGACAGGGGGAACACTGAAGCTTTCTTT
CDR3aa: CASSYDRGNTEAFF

len: 17
j_gene: TRBJ2-1
v_gene: TRBV4-3
d_gene: -
abundance: -
CDR3nt: TGCGCCAGCAGCCGATTCTTAGGGCGGGGCGAATACAATGAGCAGTTCTTC
CDR3aa: CASSRFLGRGEYNEQFF

len: 17
j_gene: TRBJ2-4
v_gene: TRBV5-8
d_gene: -
abundance: -
CDR3nt: TGTGCCAGCAGCTTGGAGTTGGGAGGGGGGACCAAAAACATTCAGTACTTC
CDR3aa: CASSLELGGGTKNIQYF

len: 15
j_gene: TRBJ1-2
v_gene: TRBV7-2
d_gene: TRBD1
abundance: -
CDR3nt: TGTGCCAGCAGCTTAGGTACAGGGGTGGACTATGGCTACACCTTC
CDR3aa: CASSLGTGVDYGYTF

len: 17
j_gene: TRBJ2-5
v_gene: TRBV9
d_gene: TRBD1
abundance: -
CDR3nt: TGTGCCAGCAGCGTGGGCCCCGGGACAGGATACCAAGAGACCCAGTACTTC
CDR3aa: CASSVGPGTGYQETQYF

len: 13
j_gene: TRBJ2-7
v_gene: TRBV18
d_gene: -
abundance: -
CDR3nt: TGTGCCAGCTCACCAATTGAGGGTGGGGAGCAGTACTTC
CDR3aa: CASSPIEGGEQYF

len: 14
j_gene: TRBJ1-5
v_gene: TRBV2
d_gene: -
abundance: -
CDR3nt: TGTGCCAGCAGTGAAATCGGTCCCAATCAGCCCCAGCATTTT
CDR3aa: CASSEIGPNQPQHF

len: 15
j_gene: TRBJ2-3
v_gene: TRBV2
d_gene: -
abundance: -
CDR3nt: TGTGCCAGCGCCGACGGCCTAGCTTTCACAGATACGCAGTATTTT
CDR3aa: CASADGLAFTDTQYF

len: 15
j_gene: TRBJ1-2
v_gene: TRBV13
d_gene: -
abundance: -
CDR3nt: TGTGCCAGCAGCTTAAACAGGAATACTAACTATGGCTACACCTTC
CDR3aa: CASSLNRNTNYGYTF

len: 16
j_gene: TRBJ2-1
v_gene: TRBV3-1/TRBV3-2
d_gene: TRBD1
abundance: -
CDR3nt: TGTGCCAGCAGCCAAGATCGGGGACAGGGATACAATGAGCAGTTCTTC
CDR3aa: CASSQDRGQGYNEQFF

len: 14
j_gene: TRBJ1-2
v_gene: TRBV2
d_gene: -
abundance: -
CDR3nt: TGTGCCAGCAGTTACCAACAGTCCTTCTATGGCTACACCTTC
CDR3aa: CASSYQQSFYGYTF

len: 13
j_gene: TRBJ2-1
v_gene: TRBV7-9
d_gene: TRBD2
abundance: -
CDR3nt: TGTGGCACGCGGGGGGCAGGGCCGGATGAGCAGTTCTTC
CDR3aa: CGTRGAGPDEQFF

len: 24
j_gene: TRBJ2-3
v_gene: TRBV28
d_gene: TRBD2
abundance: -
CDR3nt: TGTGCCAGCAGTTTTCCCATGGTCCTCTCCGGCGTTATTAGCGGGGGGCAGAGCACAGATACGCAGTATTTT
CDR3aa: CASSFPMVLSGVISGGQSTDTQYF

len: 14
j_gene: TRBJ2-1
v_gene: TRBV7-7
d_gene: TRBD1
abundance: -
CDR3nt: TGTGCTAGCAGCTTAGGGGGACAGTACAATGAGCAGTTCTTC
CDR3aa: CASSLGGQYNEQFF

len: 16
j_gene: TRBJ1-6
v_gene: TRBV4-1
d_gene: TRBD1
abundance: once
CDR3nt: TGCGCCAGCAGCCACCGGACCCGGGACAGAAATTCACCCCTCCACTTT
CDR3aa: CASSHRTRDRNSPLHF

len: 12
j_gene: TRBJ1-1
v_gene: TRBV7-7
d_gene: -
abundance: -
CDR3nt: TGTGCTAGCAGCTTCTGGAACACTGAAGCTTTCTTT
CDR3aa: CASSFWNTEAFF

len: 13
j_gene: TRBJ2-3
v_gene: TRBV6-5
d_gene: -
abundance: once
CDR3nt: TGTGCCAGCTGTCGCGGAAGCACAGATACGCAGTATTTT
CDR3aa: CASCRGSTDTQYF

len: 14
j_gene: TRBJ1-5
v_gene: TRBV5-6
d_gene: TRBD1
abundance: -
CDR3nt: TGTGCCAGCAGCTTAACAGGGGGCAATCAGCCCCAGCATTTT
CDR3aa: CASSLTGGNQPQHF

len: 13
j_gene: TRBJ1-6
v_gene: TRBV28
d_gene: TRBD1
abundance: -
CDR3nt: TGTGCCGGCAGGGACAGCCGTAATTCACCCCTCCACTTT
CDR3aa: CAGRDSRNSPLHF

len: 15
j_gene: TRBJ1-5
v_gene: TRBV28
d_gene: TRBD1
abundance: once
CDR3nt: TGTGCCAGCAGTTCCGGGACAGGGGGCCATCAGCCCCAGCATTTT
CDR3aa: CASSSGTGGHQPQHF

len: 14
j_gene: TRBJ1-2
v_gene: TRBV27
d_gene: -
abundance: -
CDR3nt: TGTGCCAGCAGTATATGGGGGGGGAACCGTGGCTACACCTTC
CDR3aa: CASSIWGGNRGYTF

len: 12
j_gene: TRBJ2-5
v_gene: TRBV7-9
d_gene: -
abundance: -
CDR3nt: TGTGCCAGCAGCCATGCGGCGGGGACCCAGTACTTC
CDR3aa: CASSHAAGTQYF

len: 13
j_gene: TRBJ1-2
v_gene: TRBV6-5
d_gene: -
abundance: -
CDR3nt: TGTGCCACCCTCCCCGGGATGAACTATGGCTACACCTTC
CDR3aa: CATLPGMNYGYTF

len: 14
j_gene: TRBJ2-3
v_gene: TRBV2
d_gene: TRBD2
abundance: -
CDR3nt: TGTGCCAGCCCAGCTGGGCGGGAGACAGATACGCAGTATTTT
CDR3aa: CASPAGRETDTQYF

len: 15
j_gene: TRBJ2-1
v_gene: TRBV2
d_gene: TRBD2
abundance: -
CDR3nt: TGTGCCAGCCACCCGACTAGCGGGAAAGTCAATGAGCAGTTCTTC
CDR3aa: CASHPTSGKVNEQFF

len: 15
j_gene: TRBJ1-1
v_gene: TRBV5-6
d_gene: -
abundance: -
CDR3nt: TGTGCCAGCAGCTTGGAGCAGGGTGCGAACACTGAAGCTTTCTTT
CDR3aa: CASSLEQGANTEAFF

len: 11
j_gene: TRBJ1-2
v_gene: TRBV7-9
d_gene: -
abundance: -
CDR3nt: TGTGCCAGCAGCTTGGAGAATGGCTACACCTTC
CDR3aa: CASSLENGYTF

len: 16
j_gene: TRBJ2-3
v_gene: TRBV4-2
d_gene: -
abundance: once
CDR3nt: TGTGCCAGCAGCCACTTTTTTCAGGGCGGCACAGATACGCAGTATTTT
CDR3aa: CASSHFFQGGTDTQYF

len: 16
j_gene: TRBJ2-3
v_gene: TRBV6-1
d_gene: TRBD2
abundance: few
CDR3nt: TGTGCCAGCAGTGAACTGGGGACTATTTCCACAGATACGCAGTATTTT
CDR3aa: CASSELGTISTDTQYF

len: 21
j_gene: TRBJ2-4
v_gene: TRBV28
d_gene: TRBD1
abundance: once
CDR3nt: TGTGCCAGCAGTTCCCCCATCCCCCGGCAGGGGGCGAAAAAACCCAAAAACATTCAGTACTTC
CDR3aa: CASSSPIPRQGAKKPKNIQYF

len: 16
j_gene: TRBJ2-3
v_gene: TRBV5-4
d_gene: TRBD2
abundance: few
CDR3nt: TGTGCCAGCAGCCTTCTCGACCTAGCGGGGGAAGGTACGCAGTATTTT
CDR3aa: CASSLLDLAGEGTQYF

len: 15
j_gene: TRBJ2-5
v_gene: TRBV6-5
d_gene: TRBD2
abundance: once
CDR3nt: TGTGCCAGCAGTTACTCCACTAGCGGGCAAGAGACCCAGTACTTC
CDR3aa: CASSYSTSGQETQYF

len: 16
j_gene: TRBJ2-7
v_gene: TRBV18
d_gene: -
abundance: -
CDR3nt: TGTGCCAGCTCACCTGGGGGGGCCATGGCCGTCTACGAGCAGTACTTC
CDR3aa: CASSPGGAMAVYEQYF

len: 15
j_gene: TRBJ1-5
v_gene: TRBV28
d_gene: TRBD1
abundance: -
CDR3nt: TGTGCCAGCAGGCAGGGGGCAGAGATTAATCAGCCCCAGCATTTT
CDR3aa: CASRQGAEINQPQHF

len: 14
j_gene: TRBJ2-5
v_gene: TRBV5-4
d_gene: -
abundance: -
CDR3nt: TGTGCCAGCAGCCCGATAGACTCTAAGGAGACCCAGTACTTC
CDR3aa: CASSPIDSKETQYF

len: 17
j_gene: TRBJ1-4
v_gene: TRBV5-5
d_gene: TRBD1
abundance: -
CDR3nt: TGTGCCAGCATCCCCAGCGCAGGGGGATCGGCTAATGAAAAACTGTTTTTT
CDR3aa: CASIPSAGGSANEKLFF

len: 15
j_gene: TRBJ1-1
v_gene: TRBV18
d_gene: -
abundance: -
CDR3nt: TGTGCCAGCTCACCACAGGAGCGGATGAACACTGAAGCTTTCTTT
CDR3aa: CASSPQERMNTEAFF

len: 16
j_gene: TRBJ2-1
v_gene: TRBV11-2
d_gene: -
abundance: -
CDR3nt: TGTGCCAGCAGCTCGCGACTGGGTCAAGAATACAATGAGCAGTTCTTC
CDR3aa: CASSSRLGQEYNEQFF

len: 14
j_gene: TRBJ2-3
v_gene: TRBV25-1
d_gene: -
abundance: -
CDR3nt: TGTGCCAGCAGTGAACTCCAGGAAGGAGATACGCAGTATTTT
CDR3aa: CASSELQEGDTQYF

len: 16
j_gene: TRBJ2-5
v_gene: TRBV5-1
d_gene: TRBD2
abundance: once
CDR3nt: TGCGCCAGCAGCTCAGAAGGGACTAGCGGGGGAGAGACCCAGTACTTC
CDR3aa: CASSSEGTSGGETQYF

len: 14
j_gene: TRBJ1-5
v_gene: TRBV6-2/TRBV6-3
d_gene: TRBD1
abundance: -
CDR3nt: TGTGCCAGCAGTTCGACAGGGGCCGGGCAGCCCCAGCATTTT
CDR3aa: CASSSTGAGQPQHF

len: 14
j_gene: TRBJ2-3
v_gene: TRBV19
d_gene: -
abundance: -
CDR3nt: TGTGCCAGTAGTATAGGGGGGCACACAGATACGCAGTATTTT
CDR3aa: CASSIGGHTDTQYF

len: 17
j_gene: TRBJ1-4
v_gene: TRBV4-1
d_gene: TRBD1
abundance: -
CDR3nt: TGCGCCAGCACCCCACGGCAGGGGGCTATAGGTAGGGAAAAACTGTTTTTT
CDR3aa: CASTPRQGAIGREKLFF

len: 14
j_gene: TRBJ1-4
v_gene: TRBV7-6
d_gene: -
abundance: -
CDR3nt: TGTGCCAGCAGCTTAGACTTATCCGGGGAAAAACTGTTTTTT
CDR3aa: CASSLDLSGEKLFF

len: 15
j_gene: TRBJ1-4
v_gene: TRBV6-5
d_gene: -
abundance: few
CDR3nt: TGTGCCAGCAGTTTCCGGGGGGGTTTAGGTGAAAAACTGTTTTTT
CDR3aa: CASSFRGGLGEKLFF

len: 13
j_gene: TRBJ2-7
v_gene: TRBV6-5
d_gene: -
abundance: -
CDR3nt: TGTGCCAGCAGCCTAGGACTGACCTACGAGCAGTACTTC
CDR3aa: CASSLGLTYEQYF